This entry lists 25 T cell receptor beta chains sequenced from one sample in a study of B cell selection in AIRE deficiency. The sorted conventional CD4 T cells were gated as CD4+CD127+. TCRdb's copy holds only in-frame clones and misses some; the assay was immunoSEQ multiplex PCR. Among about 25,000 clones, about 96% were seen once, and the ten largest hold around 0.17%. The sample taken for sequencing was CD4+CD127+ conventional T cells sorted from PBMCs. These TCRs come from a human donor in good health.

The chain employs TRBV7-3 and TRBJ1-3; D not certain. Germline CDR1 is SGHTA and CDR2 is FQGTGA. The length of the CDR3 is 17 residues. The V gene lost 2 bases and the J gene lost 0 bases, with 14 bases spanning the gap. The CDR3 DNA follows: TGTGCCAGCAGCTTACAGCCCGCTTTGGGCTCTGGAAACACCATATATTTT. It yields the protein CASSLQPALGSGNTIYF.

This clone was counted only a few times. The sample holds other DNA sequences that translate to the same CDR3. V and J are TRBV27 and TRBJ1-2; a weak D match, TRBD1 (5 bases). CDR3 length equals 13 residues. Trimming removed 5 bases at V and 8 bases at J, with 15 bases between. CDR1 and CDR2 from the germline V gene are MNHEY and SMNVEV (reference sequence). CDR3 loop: CASSGGARYGYTF. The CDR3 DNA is TGTGCCAGCAGTGGAGGGGCCCGTTACGGCTACACCTTC.

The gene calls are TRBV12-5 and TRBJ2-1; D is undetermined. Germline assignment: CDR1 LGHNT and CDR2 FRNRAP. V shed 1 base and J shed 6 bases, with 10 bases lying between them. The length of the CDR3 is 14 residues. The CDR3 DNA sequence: TGTGCTAGTGGTTTGGGTAGTCTGATCAATGAGCAGTTCTTC. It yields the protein CASGLGSLINEQFF.

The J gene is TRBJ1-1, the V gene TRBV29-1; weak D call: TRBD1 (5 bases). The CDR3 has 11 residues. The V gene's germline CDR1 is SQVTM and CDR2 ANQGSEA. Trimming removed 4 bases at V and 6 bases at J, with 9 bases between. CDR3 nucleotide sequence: TGCAGCGTTGGAGGGGTGGCTGAAGCTTTCTTT. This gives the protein CSVGGVAEAFF.

The CDR3 nucleotides read TGTGCCAGCAGACCACAGGGGGCGGGCGGAAACACCATATATTTT. It specifies CASRPQGAGGNTIYF. The V call is TRBV6-5, the J call TRBJ1-3; 9 nucleotides match TRBD1. V lost 6 bases and J lost 4; bases outside the gene matches: 7. Germline CDR1 reads MNHEY; CDR2 reads SVGAGI. The CDR3 spans 15 residues.

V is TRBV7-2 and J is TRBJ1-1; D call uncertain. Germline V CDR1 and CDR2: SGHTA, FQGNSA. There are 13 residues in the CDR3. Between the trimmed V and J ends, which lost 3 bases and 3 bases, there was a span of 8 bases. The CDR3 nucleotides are TGTGCCAGCAGCTTTAAGATGGACACTGAAGCTTTCTTT. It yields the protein CASSFKMDTEAFF.

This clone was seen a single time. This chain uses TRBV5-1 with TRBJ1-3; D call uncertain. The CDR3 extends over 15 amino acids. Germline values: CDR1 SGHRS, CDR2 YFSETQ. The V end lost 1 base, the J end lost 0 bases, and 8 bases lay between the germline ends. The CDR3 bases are TGCGCCAGCAGCTTGCCCCCGACCTCTGGAAACACCATATATTTT. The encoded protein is CASSLPPTSGNTIYF.

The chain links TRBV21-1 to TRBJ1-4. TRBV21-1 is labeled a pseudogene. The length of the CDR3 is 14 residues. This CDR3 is CASTKRAGVEKLFF. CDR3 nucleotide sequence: TGTGCCAGCACGAAAAGGGCTGGGGTTGAAAAACTGTTTTTT.

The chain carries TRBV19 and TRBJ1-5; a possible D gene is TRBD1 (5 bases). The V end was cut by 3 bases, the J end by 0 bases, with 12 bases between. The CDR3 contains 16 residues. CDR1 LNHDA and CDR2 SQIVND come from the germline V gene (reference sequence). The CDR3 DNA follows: TGTGCCAGTAGTATGGGCAGGGTGGGTAGCAATCAGCCCCAGCATTTT. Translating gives CASSMGRVGSNQPQHF.

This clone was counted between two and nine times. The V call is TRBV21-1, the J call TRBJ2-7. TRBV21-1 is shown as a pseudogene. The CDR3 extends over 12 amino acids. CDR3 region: CASSKGCYEQYF. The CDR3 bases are TGTGCCAGCAGCAAGGGGTGCTACGAGCAGTACTTC.

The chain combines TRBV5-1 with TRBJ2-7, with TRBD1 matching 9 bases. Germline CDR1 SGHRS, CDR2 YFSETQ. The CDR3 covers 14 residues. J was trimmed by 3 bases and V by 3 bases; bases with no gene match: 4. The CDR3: CASSYRQGGYEQYF. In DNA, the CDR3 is TGCGCCAGCAGCTACCGACAGGGGGGCTACGAGCAGTACTTC.

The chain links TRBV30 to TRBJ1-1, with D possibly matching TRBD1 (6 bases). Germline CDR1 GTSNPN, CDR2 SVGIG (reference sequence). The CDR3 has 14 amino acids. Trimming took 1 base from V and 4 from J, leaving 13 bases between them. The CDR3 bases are TGTGCCTGGAGTGGCCTCACAGGGAGCACTGAAGCTTTCTTT. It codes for CAWSGLTGSTEAFF.

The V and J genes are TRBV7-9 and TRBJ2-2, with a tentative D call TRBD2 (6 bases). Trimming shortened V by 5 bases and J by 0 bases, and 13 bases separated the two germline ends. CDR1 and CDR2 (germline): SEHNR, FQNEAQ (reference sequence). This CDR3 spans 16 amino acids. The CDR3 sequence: CASSPTSPTNTGELFF. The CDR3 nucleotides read TGTGCCAGCAGCCCTACTAGCCCCACGAACACCGGGGAGCTGTTTTTT.

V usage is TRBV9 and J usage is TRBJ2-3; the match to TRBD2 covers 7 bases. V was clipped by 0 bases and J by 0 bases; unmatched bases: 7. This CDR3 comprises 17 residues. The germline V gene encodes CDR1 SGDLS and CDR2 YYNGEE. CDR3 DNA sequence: TGTGCCAGCAGCGTAGGATCGTCTAGCGGAAGCACAGATACGCAGTATTTT. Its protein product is CASSVGSSSGSTDTQYF.

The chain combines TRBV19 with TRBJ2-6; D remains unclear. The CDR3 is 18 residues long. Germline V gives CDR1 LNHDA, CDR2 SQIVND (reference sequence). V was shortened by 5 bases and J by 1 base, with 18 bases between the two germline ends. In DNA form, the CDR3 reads TGTGCCAGTAGTGGGTCAGCCATTGGGTATTCTGGGGCCAACGTCCTGACTTTC. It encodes CASSGSAIGYSGANVLTF.

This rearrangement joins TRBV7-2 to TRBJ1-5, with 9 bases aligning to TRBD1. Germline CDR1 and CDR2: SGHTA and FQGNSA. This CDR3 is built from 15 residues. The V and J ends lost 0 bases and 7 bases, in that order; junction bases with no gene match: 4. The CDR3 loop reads CASSLAGQGDQPQHF. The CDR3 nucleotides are TGTGCCAGCAGCTTAGCGGGACAGGGTGACCAGCCCCAGCATTTT. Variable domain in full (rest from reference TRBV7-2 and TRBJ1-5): GAGVSQSPSNKVTEKGKDVELRCDPISGHTALYWYRQSLGQGLEFLIYFQGNSAPDKSGLPSDRFSAERTGGSVSTLTIQRTQQEDSAVYLCASSLAGQGDQPQHFGDGTRLSIL.

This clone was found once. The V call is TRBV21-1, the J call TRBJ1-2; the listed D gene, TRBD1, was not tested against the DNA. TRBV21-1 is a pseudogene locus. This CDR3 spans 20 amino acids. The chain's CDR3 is CASSIMGFRDRNPSVYGYTF. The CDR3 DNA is TGTGCCAGCAGCATAATGGGGTTCCGGGACAGAAATCCTTCGGTCTATGGCTACACCTTC.

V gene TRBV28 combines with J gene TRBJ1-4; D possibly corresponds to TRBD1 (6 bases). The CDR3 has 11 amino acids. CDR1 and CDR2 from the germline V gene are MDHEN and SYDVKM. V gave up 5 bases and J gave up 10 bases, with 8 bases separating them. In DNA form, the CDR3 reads TGTGCCAGCAGTCCGACAGGAAAACTGTTTTTT. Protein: CASSPTGKLFF.

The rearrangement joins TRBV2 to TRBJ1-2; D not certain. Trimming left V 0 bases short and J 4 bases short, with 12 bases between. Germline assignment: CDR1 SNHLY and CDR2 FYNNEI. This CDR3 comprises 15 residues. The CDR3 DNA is TGTGCCAGCAGTGAAGCGCTCTGGGAGGGCTATGGCTACACCTTC. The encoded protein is CASSEALWEGYGYTF.

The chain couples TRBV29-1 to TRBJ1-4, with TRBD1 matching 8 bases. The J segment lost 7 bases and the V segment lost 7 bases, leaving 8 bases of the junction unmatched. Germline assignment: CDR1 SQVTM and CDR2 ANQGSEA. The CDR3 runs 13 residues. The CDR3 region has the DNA TGCAGCGCCCGGGACAGGTCGTTTGAAAAACTGTTTTTT. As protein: CSARDRSFEKLFF.

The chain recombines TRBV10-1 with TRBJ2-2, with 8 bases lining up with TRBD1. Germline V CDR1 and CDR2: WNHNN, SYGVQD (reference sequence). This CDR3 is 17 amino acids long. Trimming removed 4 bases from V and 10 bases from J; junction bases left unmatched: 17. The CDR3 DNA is TGCGCCAGCAGTGGGCAAACAGGGGGGTTAGGTTACGCGGAGCTGTTTTTT. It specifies CASSGQTGGLGYAELFF.

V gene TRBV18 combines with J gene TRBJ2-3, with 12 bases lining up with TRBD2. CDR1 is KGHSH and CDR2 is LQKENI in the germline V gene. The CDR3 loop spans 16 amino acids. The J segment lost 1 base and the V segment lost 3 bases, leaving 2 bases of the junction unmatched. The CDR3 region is CASSPGTSGRTDTQYF. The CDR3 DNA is TGTGCCAGCTCACCCGGGACTAGCGGGCGCACAGATACGCAGTATTTT.

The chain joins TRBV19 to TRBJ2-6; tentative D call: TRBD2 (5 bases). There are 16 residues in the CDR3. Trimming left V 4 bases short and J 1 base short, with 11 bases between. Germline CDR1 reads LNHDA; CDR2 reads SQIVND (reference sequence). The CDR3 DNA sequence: TGTGCCAGTAGTAGCTCTTGGGAGTCTGGGGCCAACGTCCTGACTTTC. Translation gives CASSSSWESGANVLTF. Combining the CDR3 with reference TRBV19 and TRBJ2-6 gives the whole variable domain DGGITQSPKYLFRKEGQNVTLSCEQNLNHDAMYWYRQDPGQGLRLIYYSQIVNDFQKGDIAEGYSVSREKKESFPLTVTSAQKNPTAFYLCASSSSWESGANVLTFGAGSRLTVL.

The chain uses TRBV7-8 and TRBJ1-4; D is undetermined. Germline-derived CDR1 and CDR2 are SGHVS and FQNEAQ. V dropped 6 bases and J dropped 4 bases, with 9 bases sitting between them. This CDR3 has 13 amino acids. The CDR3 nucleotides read TGTGCCAGCAGGCTAGGACTTAATGAAAAACTGTTTTTT. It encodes CASRLGLNEKLFF.

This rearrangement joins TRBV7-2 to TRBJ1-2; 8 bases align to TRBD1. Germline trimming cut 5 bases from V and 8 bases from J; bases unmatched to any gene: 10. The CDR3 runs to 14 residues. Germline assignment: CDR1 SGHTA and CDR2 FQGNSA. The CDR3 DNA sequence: TGTGCCAGCAGCCCCGACAGGGGCGCTTGGGGCTACACCTTC. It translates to CASSPDRGAWGYTF.